This T cell receptor (beta chain) was obtained from a study of identical twins. Via MiXCR, TCRdb re-called the 5' RACE reads, giving one row per CDR3 protein. The repertoire includes about 240,000 distinct CDR3 sequences, roughly 7.5% of them detected once, and roughly 5.4% sits in the top ten. Turning to this clonotype: Its specificity is not known.

Whole-study findings and limits: Twins shared beta out-of-frame sequences in excess, but this excess was weaker. Out-of-frame alpha sequences shared between twins exhibited an excess of low generation probability.

The CDR3 consists of 19 residues. Between the trimmed V and J ends, which lost 1 base and 3 bases, there was a span of 25 bases. Germline values: CDR1 SGHTA, CDR2 FQGTGA. These data also formed part of another study, on yellow fever vaccine responses in identical twins.

The TCR comes from a woman in her late teens or twenties in good health. The sequenced material came from CD8+ T cells sorted from blood. This chain connects TRBV7-3 to TRBJ2-7, with D perhaps matching TRBD1 or TRBD2 (5 bases each). CDR3 nucleotide sequence: TGTGCCAGCAGCTTAATAACCCATGGCTATGAGGGGAAGAACTACGAGCAGTACTTC. It is translated as CASSLITHGYEGKNYEQYF.